The 12 T cell receptor beta chains presented below share a single source sample, sequenced in a study of CD8 T cells in ankylosing spondylitis. TCRdb re-called the 5' RACE reads through MiXCR, storing one row per CDR3 protein. Here the sample spans 250,000 to 400,000 distinct CDR3 sequences, around 10% being singletons. Material: blood, either unsorted or a sorted T cell fraction (not recorded which). These receptors were taken from a female donor with ankylosing spondylitis or in good health (not recorded which).

The sample holds a few counts of this clonotype. The chain is built from TRBV12-3 or TRBV12-4 and TRBJ2-1, with D tentatively TRBD1 (6 bases). V was clipped by 6 bases and J by 3 bases, with 18 bases between them. The CDR3 consists of 16 residues. The CDR3 region has the DNA TGTGCCAGCAGACCGGACAGTCCCCAGTTCTACAATGAGCAGTTCTTC. Translated: CASRPDSPQFYNEQFF.

In its sample, this clonotype was seen many times. The rearrangement links TRBV5-5 to TRBJ2-2, with D possibly being TRBD1 (6 bases). The ends were cut back, 4 bases at V and 7 bases at J, with 11 bases in the middle. The CDR3 contains 13 residues. The germline V gene encodes CDR1 SGHKS and CDR2 YYEKEE (reference sequence). The chain's CDR3 is CASSQGMDGELFF. CDR3 sequence (DNA): TGTGCCAGCAGCCAGGGGATGGACGGGGAGCTGTTTTTT.

V usage is TRBV10-3 and J usage is TRBJ2-1; TRBD1 is a possible D gene (7 bases). CDR1 ENHRY and CDR2 SYGVKD come from the germline V gene. Deletions cut 4 bases from V and 9 bases from J, with 22 bases between. The CDR3 length is 16 residues. CDR3 sequence (DNA): TGTGCCATCAGTGTACCTCCAGGGGGACTGGCAGGTGAGCAGTTCTTC. It encodes CAISVPPGGLAGEQFF.

This clonotype has at least ten counts. This chain links TRBV6-5 with TRBJ2-7; D gene ambiguous. The CDR3 sequence is 13 residues long. The V gene's germline CDR1 is MNHEY and CDR2 SVGAGI. V lost 2 bases and J 1 base, leaving 6 bases between the germline ends. Here the CDR3 DNA reads TGTGCCAGCAGTTACAAGCATTCCTACGAGCAGTACTTC. This translates into CASSYKHSYEQYF.

This clonotype came up many times. CDR3 DNA sequence: TGCGCCTCTTCGGACGGCCTGAACACTGAAGCTTTCTTT. It encodes CASSDGLNTEAFF. The chain uses TRBV10-1 and TRBJ1-1; no definite D call. Germline CDR1 and CDR2: WNHNN and SYGVQD (reference sequence). This CDR3 contains 13 residues. The V end lost 11 bases, the J end lost 0 bases, and 13 bases lay between the germline ends.

V gene TRBV12-3 or TRBV12-4 combines with J gene TRBJ2-1; 12 bases are shared with TRBD2. V trimming: 5 bases; J trimming: 9 bases; junction bases outside the gene matches: 8. This CDR3 has 15 residues. The CDR3 coding sequence is TGTGCCAGCAGTGGGACTAGCGGGTTGTCGGGTGAGCAGTTCTTC. Translating it yields CASSGTSGLSGEQFF.

In this sample, this clonotype turned up many times. The chain links TRBV12-3 or TRBV12-4 to TRBJ1-6; maybe TRBD1 (5 bases). V dropped 3 bases and J dropped 17 bases, with 14 bases sitting between them. This CDR3 comprises 12 residues. The CDR3, as DNA: TGTGCCAGCAGTTTCGAGTGGGGCAGATTCCACTTT. This translates into CASSFEWGRFHF.

This clonotype was recorded at least ten times. The chain has TRBV10-3 and TRBJ2-1, with 12 bases matching TRBD2. The length of the CDR3 is 15 residues. J lost 10 bases, V lost 2 bases, and 6 bases had no gene match. Germline loops: CDR1 ENHRY, CDR2 SYGVKD. The CDR3 is CAISEGLAGPGEQFF. CDR3 in DNA: TGTGCCATCAGTGAGGGACTAGCGGGGCCCGGGGAGCAGTTCTTC.

As regards this clonotype: A much larger clone lies a single base off, so this may be a read error. The chain uses TRBV12-3 or TRBV12-4 and TRBJ2-1; tentative D call: TRBD1 (6 bases). Trimming pared 5 bases from V and 5 bases from J, leaving 16 bases between. CDR3 size: 15 residues. CDR3 protein: CASSNRERNHNEQFF. For the CDR3, the DNA is TGTGCCAGCAGTAACAGGGAAAGGAACCACAATGAGCAGTTCTTC.

The sample holds many counts of this clonotype. The chain joins TRBV29-1 to TRBJ2-7; TRBD1 might be the D (8 bases). This CDR3 is built from 14 residues. With 4 bases removed from V and 2 bases from J, the gap between germline ends came to 15 bases. Germline V CDR1 and CDR2: SQVTM, ANQGSEA. CDR3 protein: CSVVLTGGAYEQYF. The DNA of the CDR3 is TGCAGCGTTGTTCTCACAGGGGGGGCCTACGAGCAGTACTTC.

This clonotype was detected many times. This chain links TRBV29-1 with TRBJ2-7; weak D call: TRBD1 (6 bases). The V gene lost 6 bases and the J gene lost 5 bases, with 17 bases spanning the gap. The germline V gene has CDR1 SQVTM and CDR2 ANQGSEA. The CDR3 length is 13 residues. CDR3 loop: CSVEQGFSDEQYF. Here the CDR3 DNA reads TGCAGCGTGGAACAGGGATTCAGCGACGAGCAGTACTTC.

This clonotype was detected ten times or more. The J gene is TRBJ2-7, the V gene TRBV28; no definite D call. Looked up from germline, CDR1 is MDHEN and CDR2 is SYDVKM. V dropped 6 bases and J dropped 3 bases, with 6 bases sitting between them. The CDR3 consists of 11 residues. CDR3 amino acids: CASRRYYEQYF. DNA for the CDR3: TGTGCCAGCAGACGATACTACGAGCAGTACTTC.